The 28 T cell receptor beta chains listed next were all sequenced from one sample in a study of shared clonotypes between healthy human individuals. Profiled with immunoSEQ multiplex PCR; TCRdb holds only in-frame clones, not every one. The repertoire holds fewer than 650,000 clones, 75% to 85% seen once, with approximately 12% in the top ten. The sample consisted of PBMCs. These receptors were obtained from a woman aged 35 to 49 in good health. Some clones in this sample may be carry-over from other donors' samples.

This clone was detected only a few times. This chain connects TRBV21-1 to TRBJ2-1; TRBD1 is the table's D call, not checked against the DNA. TRBV21-1 is tagged as a pseudogene. This CDR3 is 18 amino acids long. The CDR3 here is CASSKALGAGPAYNEQFF. The CDR3 nucleotides read TGTGCCAGCAGCAAAGCCCTTGGGGCCGGACCCGCTTACAATGAGCAGTTCTTC.

On this clone: This CDR3 is also generated by other DNA sequences in the sample. The rearrangement uses TRBV2 and TRBJ2-7; D is unresolved. Germline V lookup: CDR1 SNHLY, CDR2 FYNNEI. There are 14 residues in the CDR3. The CDR3 DNA follows: TGTGCTAGCCAAAAACACGATAAGGGCTACGAGCAGTACTTC. Residues: CASQKHDKGYEQYF.

The V call is TRBV9, the J call TRBJ2-1, with a possible D match to TRBD2 (6 bases). The CDR3 totals 14 residues. With 0 bases removed from V and 6 bases from J, the gap between germline ends came to 10 bases. CDR1 and CDR2 from the germline V gene are SGDLS and YYNGEE. CDR3 residues: CASSVVGSGNEQFF. DNA for the CDR3: TGTGCCAGCAGCGTAGTCGGGAGCGGCAATGAGCAGTTCTTC.

The genes are TRBV2 and TRBJ2-7, with D possibly matching TRBD1 (6 bases). The CDR3 covers 13 residues. Germline lookup yields CDR1 SNHLY and CDR2 FYNNEI. Trimming removed 4 bases at V and 5 bases at J, with 12 bases between. CDR3 sequence (DNA): TGTGCCAGCAGTGTCCAGGGGACCCACGAGCAGTACTTC. This sequence encodes CASSVQGTHEQYF.

The gene calls are TRBV28 and TRBJ2-1; D gene ambiguous. The CDR3 loop spans 12 amino acids. Trimming shortened V by 2 bases and J by 3 bases, and 2 bases separated the two germline ends. Germline V gene sequence: CDR1 MDHEN, CDR2 SYDVKM. The CDR3 nucleotides are TGTGCCAGCAGTTTACACTACAATGAGCAGTTCTTC. Protein product: CASSLHYNEQFF.

The chain carries TRBV19 and TRBJ1-2; D is ambiguous. V was clipped by 5 bases and J by 1 base, with 14 bases between them. The CDR3 loop spans 15 amino acids. The germline V gene encodes CDR1 LNHDA and CDR2 SQIVND (reference sequence). CDR3 nucleotides: TGTGCCAGTAGTCGTAAGGCGGAGATTAACTATGGCTACACCTTC. Protein: CASSRKAEINYGYTF.

This clone was found a few times. This chain connects TRBV5-1 to TRBJ2-3, with D unclear. V was clipped by 5 bases and J by 2 bases, with 9 bases between them. CDR1 is SGHRS and CDR2 is YFSETQ in the germline V gene. This CDR3 has 13 amino acids. DNA for the CDR3: TGCGCCAGCAGACCTGACCCCACAGATACGCAGTATTTT. Its translation: CASRPDPTDTQYF.

This clone showed up just a few times. The gene calls are TRBV4-1 and TRBJ2-5; D remains unclear. The CDR3 consists of 13 residues. Germline V gene sequence: CDR1 MGHRA, CDR2 YSYEKL. V lost 4 bases and J 5 bases, leaving 11 bases between the germline ends. The CDR3 region has the DNA TGCGCCAGCAGCCCAACAATCGTGGAGACCCAGTACTTC. Translated, it gives CASSPTIVETQYF.

This clone has just a few counts. This rearrangement joins TRBV21-1 to TRBJ2-3. TRBV21-1 is deemed a pseudogene. CDR3 size: 17 residues. Here the CDR3 reads CASSKNEFGYRTDTQYF. CDR3 DNA: TGTGCCAGCAGCAAAAACGAGTTTGGGTACCGCACAGATACGCAGTATTTT.

The chain employs TRBV6-1 and TRBJ1-2; D possibly corresponds to TRBD1 (5 bases). Trimming cost V 5 bases and J 2 bases, with 9 bases left between them. Germline assignment: CDR1 MNHNS and CDR2 SASEGT. This CDR3 region has 13 residues. The CDR3 DNA reads as TGTGCCAGCAGTTGGGGGGGGAACTATGGCTACACCTTC. Protein product: CASSWGGNYGYTF.

The genes are TRBV12-5 and TRBJ2-1; no clear D gene. Looked up from germline, CDR1 is LGHNT and CDR2 is FRNRAP. The CDR3 loop spans 12 amino acids. V was pared by 0 bases and J by 5 bases, with 2 bases between. The CDR3 DNA follows: TGTGCTAGTGGTTTGGTACACAATGAGCAGTTCTTC. Encoded protein: CASGLVHNEQFF.

This clone was seen a few times. This rearrangement joins TRBV28 to TRBJ2-1; no reliable D call. The germline gives CDR1 MDHEN, CDR2 SYDVKM. Trimming took 1 base from V and 4 from J, leaving 8 bases between them. The CDR3 consists of 14 residues. The DNA of the CDR3 is TGTGCCAGCAGTTTATTGGCGGAATACAATGAGCAGTTCTTC. Protein product: CASSLLAEYNEQFF.

V is TRBV18 and J is TRBJ2-7; D tentatively fits TRBD1 or TRBD2 (5 bases each). The CDR3 totals 14 residues. Trimming stripped 3 bases from V and 5 bases from J, with 14 bases between. The germline V gene encodes CDR1 KGHSH and CDR2 LQKENI. The chain's CDR3 is CASSPGDRRDEQYF. CDR3 sequence (DNA): TGTGCCAGCTCACCGGGGGACCGAAGGGACGAGCAGTACTTC.

V gene TRBV29-1 combines with J gene TRBJ1-1; D is uncertain. The CDR3 is 13 amino acids. V was clipped by 4 bases and J by 0 bases, with 9 bases between them. The germline gives CDR1 SQVTM, CDR2 ANQGSEA. CDR3 in DNA: TGCAGCGTTGTATCCGGCATGAACACTGAAGCTTTCTTT. Its translation is CSVVSGMNTEAFF.

The rearrangement uses TRBV6-5 and TRBJ1-2, with 7 bases matching TRBD1. After removal of 0 bases from V and 5 bases from J, the junction contained 3 bases not matched to a gene. CDR1 and CDR2 (germline): MNHEY, SVGAGI. CDR3 length equals 14 residues. The CDR3 DNA reads as TGTGCCAGCAGTTACTCGGACAGGATTTATGGCTACACCTTC. Translating gives CASSYSDRIYGYTF.

About this clone: In this CDR3 the conserved last residue, phenylalanine or tryptophan, is missing, so a read error is likely. The chain links TRBV4-1 to TRBJ1-4; 9 bases are shared with TRBD1. V gave up 0 bases and J gave up 6 bases; unmatched junction bases: 2. The CDR3 has 15 amino acids. Germline loops: CDR1 MGHRA, CDR2 YSYEKL. In DNA, the CDR3 is TGCGCCAGCAGCCAAGATGGGACAGGGCATGAAAAACTGTTTTTG. Protein: CASSQDGTGHEKLFL.

The chain employs TRBV28 and TRBJ2-3, with 8 bases aligning to TRBD2. Trimming took 6 bases from V and 6 from J; bases not matched to a gene: 14. The CDR3 is 16 amino acids. The germline gives CDR1 MDHEN, CDR2 SYDVKM. The CDR3 sequence: CASRGLRGRLGDTQYF. CDR3 coding DNA: TGTGCCAGCAGGGGTTTGCGCGGGAGGCTGGGGGATACGCAGTATTTT. The full variable domain, in which reference TRBV28 and TRBJ2-3 provide the parts outside the CDR3, is DVKVTQSSRYLVKRTGEKVFLECVQDMDHENMFWYRQDPGLGLRLIYFSYDVKMKEKGDIPEGYSVSREKKERFSLILESASTNQTSMYLCASRGLRGRLGDTQYFGPGTRLTVL.

This clone came up once. The chain links TRBV12-2 to TRBJ1-1; the table's D call, TRBD1, has no DNA check behind it. TRBV12-2 is annotated as a pseudogene. CDR3 length: 17 amino acids. This chain's CDR3 is CASRLGDRGLLRTEAFF. CDR3 nucleotide sequence: TGTGCAAGTCGCTTGGGGGACAGGGGGCTTCTTAGGACTGAAGCTTTCTTT.

The chain recombines TRBV5-1 with TRBJ1-1; the D is unclear. The germline gives CDR1 SGHRS, CDR2 YFSETQ. CDR3 length equals 13 residues. V lost 5 bases to trimming and J lost 4 bases, with 12 bases between them. CDR3 sequence: CASSSKLTTEAFF. In DNA, the CDR3 is TGCGCCAGCAGTTCTAAGTTGACCACTGAAGCTTTCTTT.

The chain combines TRBV14 with TRBJ2-6; 9 bases agree with TRBD1. The V gene end was trimmed by 4 bases and the J gene end by 0 bases; junction bases not matched to a gene: 10. The CDR3 length is 19 residues. Germline lookup yields CDR1 SGHDN and CDR2 FVKESK. In nucleotides, the CDR3 is TGTGCCAGCAGCCGCTACCCGGGACAGGGTGTCTCTGGGGCCAACGTCCTGACTTTC. This translates into CASSRYPGQGVSGANVLTF.

This chain links TRBV19 with TRBJ1-4; unclear D gene. Germline CDR1 and CDR2: LNHDA and SQIVND (reference sequence). V was shortened by 3 bases and J by 8 bases, with 7 bases between the two germline ends. The CDR3 length is 12 residues. Written as DNA, the CDR3 is TGTGCCAGTAGTATCCTTGGGGAAAAACTGTTTTTT. The encoded protein is CASSILGEKLFF.

The rearrangement links TRBV11-2 to TRBJ1-2, with 9 nucleotides matching TRBD1. The trim removed 6 bases at V and 5 bases at J, leaving 4 bases unmatched. Germline V gene sequence: CDR1 SGHAT, CDR2 FQNNGV. The CDR3 consists of 13 residues. The CDR3 here is CASSPGQGYGYTF. The CDR3 region has the DNA TGTGCCAGCAGTCCAGGACAGGGGTATGGCTACACCTTC.

About this clone itself: A far larger clone is just one base off, so this is likely a read error. The sample carries other DNA sequences with the same CDR3. This chain uses TRBV30 with TRBJ1-1, with TRBD1 as a possible D gene (6 bases). The CDR3 runs 12 residues. CDR1 is GTSNPN, CDR2 SVGIG, per germline (reference sequence). The V gene lost 0 bases and the J gene lost 7 bases, with 9 bases spanning the gap. The CDR3 DNA sequence: TGTGCCTGGAGTGTCGGGGGCCTTGAAGCTTTCTTT. It translates to CAWSVGGLEAFF.

The chain couples TRBV5-1 to TRBJ2-7, with 9 positions matching TRBD1. The germline V gene encodes CDR1 SGHRS and CDR2 YFSETQ. The V gene end was trimmed by 0 bases and the J gene end by 4 bases; junction bases not matched to a gene: 11. CDR3 length: 17 residues. The CDR3 DNA reads as TGCGCCAGCAGCTTGGCCTCAGGGACAGGGATAAGATACGAGCAGTACTTC. It translates to CASSLASGTGIRYEQYF.

This chain joins TRBV14 and TRBJ2-3; possibly TRBD2 for D (6 bases). Germline CDR1 SGHDN, CDR2 FVKESK. This CDR3 has 14 residues. V dropped 4 bases and J dropped 5 bases, with 13 bases sitting between them. The CDR3 nucleotides read TGTGCCAGCAGCCCCCGCGGGGTCGGAGATACGCAGTATTTT. It codes for CASSPRGVGDTQYF. Full variable domain (remainder filled in from reference TRBV14 and TRBJ2-3): EAGVTQFPSHSVIEKGQTVTLRCDPISGHDNLYWYRRVMGKEIKFLLHFVKESKQDESGMPNNRFLAERTGGTYSTLKVQPAELEDSGVYFCASSPRGVGDTQYFGPGTRLTVL.

In regard to this clone: The same CDR3 also results from other DNA sequences found in this sample. This chain links TRBV9 with TRBJ2-1; TRBD2 aligns across 7 bases. Germline V gives CDR1 SGDLS, CDR2 YYNGEE. Germline trimming cut 0 bases from V and 2 bases from J; bases unmatched to any gene: 2. The CDR3 consists of 15 residues. The CDR3 nucleotides read TGTGCCAGCAGCGTAGAAGGACTAGCCTACAATGAGCAGTTCTTC. Translating gives CASSVEGLAYNEQFF.

This clone occurred once. This chain joins TRBV28 and TRBJ1-5, with D perhaps matching TRBD1 (6 bases). The CDR3 totals 13 residues. The germline CDR1 and CDR2 sequences are MDHEN and SYDVKM. V shed 6 bases and J shed 5 bases, with 11 bases lying between them. CDR3 sequence reads: CASSSGTHQPQHF. CDR3 bases: TGTGCCAGCAGCTCCGGGACACATCAGCCCCAGCATTTT.

J is TRBJ1-2 and V is TRBV10-3, with 7 bases fitting TRBD1. Per the germline V gene, CDR1 is ENHRY and CDR2 is SYGVKD. There are 12 residues in the CDR3. Trimming removed 5 bases from V and 7 bases from J; junction bases left unmatched: 4. The CDR3 DNA reads as TGTGCCATCAGTTTTACAGGGGCTGGCTACACCTTC. Its translation is CAISFTGAGYTF.